The present entry profiles one TCR beta chain with its context. Its specific antigen is unknown. Base qualities are missing; no much larger clone stands one base away. The data stem from a study of cytomegalovirus exposure and HLA in healthy donors (dated by TCRdb to the late 2010s). Study-wide context: An earlier analysis of roughly 630 of the donors reported 250 to 300 Gb of sequence data and 100 million to 140 million unique TCR beta sequences from roughly 180 million T cells. An earlier analysis of around 540 of the donors applied high-throughput TCR beta sequencing to assess whether each TCR beta V gene segment acted as functional or pseudogenic. Every repertoire in the discovery cohort had been generated on one and the same sequencing platform. Four to six DR-DQ haplotypes were handled as single units for association and clustering, since linkage in the cohort was strong. Class I and class II HLA loci were covered by the typing at four-digit resolution. Across some 400 genotyped donors of the cohort, an average of about 220,000 unique TCR beta nucleotide sequences per donor were sequenced, and 15% to 20% of those sequences were non-productive. A separate validation cohort of about 110 different subjects was used in addition to the 666-subject first cohort. To predict cytomegalovirus infection status, the study combined high-throughput TCR immunosequencing, statistical association of individual TCRs with disease status, and machine learning. The later analysis used no new phenotypic data to find candidate immune exposures, relying instead on TCR beta sequences and their occurrence across donors. Alongside the repertoire data, information on donor age, sex, ethnicity and CMV serostatus was compiled. The genetic ancestry cluster associated with self-reported Caucasian donors included 81% of the roughly 380 genotyped donors. The number of donors typed differed by locus, with roughly 629-640 for A, B, C, DRB1 and DQB1, approximately 500 for DQA1, over 600 for DPA1, and some 440 for DPB1. The aim of the study was to test whether cataloging public T cell receptors could identify signatures of past pathogen exposure. Approximately 300 gigabases of sequencing data and approximately 92 million unique TCR sequences made up an early release that covered 500 to 650 HLA-typed donors. The study profiled the T cell repertoires of hundreds of subjects by immunosequencing and related them to cytomegalovirus serostatus. To study patterns of TCR occurrence, a later analysis re-analyzed previously published TCR beta repertoires from hundreds of donors and added high-resolution HLA genotyping. A later genetic analysis used genome-wide SNP genotypes for about 60% of the roughly 700 donors, treating that subset as a discovery cohort.

Libraries were prepared through the immunoSEQ multiplex PCR assay. The multiplex PCR relied on a mix of 60 forward primers for TCR Vbeta segments and 13 reverse primers for TCR Jbeta segments. The CDR3 region of rearranged TCR beta genes was amplified from genomic DNA by a multiplex PCR assay. The Illumina HiSeq System was used to sequence the amplified TCR beta libraries as 87-base-pair reads. The original pipeline was this. A later analysis tallied some 79 million unique TCR beta chains across the 700 or so repertoires, and some 10 million of those chains were shared by two or more donors. To remove PCR and sequencing errors, raw reads were error-corrected and collapsed into unique sequences using a nearest-neighbor algorithm that merged closely related sequences. To assign V, D and J gene segments, CDR3 sequences were aligned to IMGT reference sequences. Each retained sequence needed at least a six-nucleotide match to both a V gene segment and a J gene segment. Rearrangements were classified as productive when the CDR3 lacked stop codons and remained in frame with V and J, and all other rearrangements were classified as non-productive. Following IMGT convention, CDR3 was defined as the stretch from the second conserved V-encoded cysteine to the conserved J-encoded phenylalanine. Sequences without an unambiguous match to a single V gene segment were excluded from the earlier analysis of several hundred of the donors. An earlier analysis of approximately 590 of the donors classified V segments as functional when productive rearrangements were above 56.7% and as segregating when the standard deviation between donors was above 5%. A statistical classification framework was developed to diagnose cytomegalovirus status using the catalog of TCR beta chain sequences. A later analysis assigned V and J genes by comparing TCR nucleotide sequences with IMGT/GENE-DB human TR gene sequences. A later analysis assigned CDR3 sequences and most-parsimonious VDJ recombination scenarios with the TCRdist pipeline. In a later analysis, each TCR beta chain was defined by its CDR3 amino acid sequence together with its V-gene family, and reads lacking a unique V-gene family were excluded. As a way to deal with suspected cross-contamination and a sequencing artifact, a later analysis dropped 450 to 700 nucleotide sequences that were highly shared and had low generation probability. In a later analysis, a clonal expansion index for each public chain was calculated from normalized within-repertoire ranks of inferred template counts. In a later analysis, generation probabilities were computed using a VDJ recombination model fitted to out-of-frame rearrangements, and the results were checked against IGoR. In a later analysis, TCR-TCR, TCR-HLA and TCR-CMV co-occurrence was scored with hypergeometric tests, and a repertoire-size bias correction was applied to TCR pairs. A later analysis estimated false discovery rates by permuting HLA or CMV assignments 20 times. A later analysis grouped co-occurring TCRs with DBSCAN, adding TCRdist sequence similarity when clustering within HLA-allele-positive subsets. For co-occurrence clustering, repertoires with fewer than 30,000 or more than 120,000 public chains were excluded, along with four or five repertoires with anomalous nucleotide sharing. TCRdb limited this immuneACCESS table to in-frame rearrangements with V and J called. A share of clones is missing; checked studies link under half to unresolved V genes, and the rest is unexplained. That table is the source of V, J and clone size, and D and trimming were worked out from the DNA. Recorded for this sample are 130,000 to 150,000 clones; about 74% of them occurred a single time. The top ten clones comprise more than 10% of the sample.

Results and caveats for the whole study, not just this receptor: For the cohort, immune exposure information was limited to CMV serostatus. Most TCR sequences were seen in very few donors, while some public TCRs were found in many individuals. Correlated functional status among segregating V segments might be attributable to linkage disequilibrium, but an unknown experimental factor could not be ruled out. The 87-base-pair reads could not distinguish some IMGT-functional V segments, including TRBV6-2 and TRBV6-3, so those segments were excluded. A later analysis associated 15,000 to 20,000 TCR beta sequences with specific HLA alleles at a false discovery rate of 0.05. Over 15 rarely observed V segments, including chromosome 9 orphons, were excluded from the earlier analysis of a few hundred of the donors because counts were too low. The authors suggested that the approach could potentially be generalized to other disease states and immunological phenotypes. In a later genetic analysis, fewer N-insertions in productive TCRs were reported among donors in an Asian-associated ancestry cluster than the approximately 710-donor mean. Because HLA typing was unavailable for some donors at each locus, only the typed subset was used in association tests. The presence/absence analyses assumed that sequencing depth was roughly uniform across donors, and that assumption may not be true. In a later analysis, HLA-associated TCR beta chains were found to be more clonally expanded and to have lower generation probabilities than equally common non-associated chains. Broadly in line with IMGT annotations, most TCR beta V segments showed up in productive rearrangements about 87% or about 30% of the time in an earlier analysis of 450 to 600 of the donors. This cohort had only TCR beta chains sequenced, and the lack of alpha or paired-chain data limited which features could be detected. The classifier was reported to diagnose cytomegalovirus status with high specificity and sensitivity in both the original and validation cohorts. Most CMV-associated TCR beta chains appeared to be HLA-restricted in a later analysis, and the HLA associations seemed to be driven largely by CMV exposure. A further reported finding was that TCR beta sequences accurately predicted the HLA-A and HLA-B alleles for most subjects in the first cohort. In the study, 164 TCR beta chains were listed as associated with cytomegalovirus. In vitro tests confirmed that a few of the cytomegalovirus-associated TCR beta chains recognize cytomegalovirus antigens. In a later analysis, several top co-occurrence clusters were reported to appear linked to parvovirus B19, influenza, CMV and Epstein-Barr virus. According to a later analysis, TCR association rates differed among HLA loci, with DRB1 alleles showing the most associated TCRs and HLA-C alleles showing the fewest. When HLA alleles, especially DR and DQ, strongly co-occurred, TCR associations were difficult to assign to individual alleles. A later genetic analysis associated a missense DCLRE1C variant with V-gene and J-gene trimming of TCR beta chains, and an independent cohort replicated the association. A cluster of highly shared sequence variants was judged likely to represent a technical artifact of the sequencing pipeline.

In total, just over 650 healthy bone marrow donors made up the cohort. At the time of sampling, every cohort member was nominally healthy, though immune exposures that went unrecorded were likely present. The donor was CMV seropositive and was included in the group of 250 to 350 seropositive cohort members. A peripheral blood sample was provided by each donor, and peripheral blood mononuclear cells were used for TCR beta sequencing. The Qiagen DNeasy Blood Extraction Kit was used to extract genomic DNA from the blood cell samples. V gives up 8 bases and J gives up 2 bases, and the segment between their germline ends measures 6 bases. The CDR3 holds 11 amino acids from the cysteine to the phenylalanine. Left in the record is the CDR3 DNA by itself, 33 bases read in frame from the first base.

The sample was PBMCs. The sequence was collected from a man aged 35 to 55 in good health and CMV-seropositive. In this chain, TRBV23-1 is recombined with TRBJ1-1; TRBD1 could be the D gene, as 6 bases match. TRBV23-1 is an ORF; its function is uncertain. The CDR3 region reads CASGTNTEAFF. The nucleotides are TGCGCCAGCGGGACAAACACTGAAGCTTTCTTT.